Shown below are 21 T cell receptor beta chains from a single sample sequenced in a study of blood T cell repertoires in COVID-19. Libraries were prepared by immunoSEQ multiplex PCR; TCRdb keeps only in-frame clonotypes and omits some of them. This table has under 95,000 clones, around 85% appearing once. The source material was peripheral blood. These receptor sequences come from a woman of 80 years or more with COVID-19, enrolled during active disease.

V and J are TRBV15 and TRBJ2-7; D is perhaps TRBD1 (5 bases). This CDR3 is built from 15 residues. Germline lookup yields CDR1 LNHNV and CDR2 YYDKDF (reference sequence). V lost 3 bases and J 2 bases, leaving 14 bases between the germline ends. The CDR3 nucleotides are TGTGCCACCAGCAGTTTTCCCAGGGTCCCCTACGAGCAGTACTTC. Its protein product is CATSSFPRVPYEQYF. The whole variable domain, filled in from reference TRBV15 and TRBJ2-7, reads DAMVIQNPRYQVTQFGKPVTLSCSQTLNHNVMYWYQQKSSQAPKLLFHYYDKDFNNEADTPDNFQSRRPNTSFCFLDIRSPGLGDTAMYLCATSSFPRVPYEQYFGPGTRLTVT.

CDR3 residues: CAISSAEDPTGELFF. Here the CDR3 DNA reads TGTGCCATTTCGTCGGCGGAGGACCCCACCGGGGAGCTGTTTTTT. The chain employs TRBV10-3 and TRBJ2-2; tentatively, D is TRBD2 (5 bases). V shed 9 bases and J shed 4 bases, with 18 bases lying between them. Germline V gives CDR1 ENHRY, CDR2 SYGVKD. The CDR3 consists of 15 residues.

The rearrangement links TRBV18 to TRBJ2-7; TRBD2 matches 11 bases. The junction had 3 bases not matched to a gene; V was cut back by 8 bases and J by 0 bases. Germline V gene sequence: CDR1 KGHSH, CDR2 LQKENI. The CDR3 runs 14 residues. CDR3 loop: CASQTSGSSYEQYF. In DNA, the CDR3 is TGTGCCAGCCAAACTAGCGGGAGCTCCTACGAGCAGTACTTC.

This chain links TRBV5-6 with TRBJ2-7, with 12 bases fitting TRBD2. V lost 0 bases to trimming and J lost 3 bases; unmatched junction nucleotides: 1. The CDR3 runs to 15 residues. Germline V CDR1 and CDR2: SGHDT, YYEEEE. CDR3 loop: CASSLGLAGVYEQYF. Here the CDR3 DNA reads TGTGCCAGCAGCTTGGGACTAGCGGGGGTCTACGAGCAGTACTTC.

The rearrangement joins TRBV7-2 to TRBJ2-1; 16 bases align to TRBD2. This CDR3 region has 18 residues. The germline CDR1 and CDR2 sequences are SGHTA and FQGNSA. The junction had 7 bases not matched to a gene; V was cut back by 5 bases and J by 3 bases. The CDR3 region has the DNA TGTGCCAGCAGCGCACCGGGACTAGCGGGGGGGTTCTACAATGAGCAGTTCTTC. It is translated as CASSAPGLAGGFYNEQFF. The entire variable domain, with the rest obtained from reference TRBV7-2 and TRBJ2-1, is as follows: GAGVSQSPSNKVTEKGKDVELRCDPISGHTALYWYRQSLGQGLEFLIYFQGNSAPDKSGLPSDRFSAERTGGSVSTLTIQRTQQEDSAVYLCASSAPGLAGGFYNEQFFGPGTRLTVL.

Written as DNA, the CDR3 is TGTGCCAGCAGCACGCAGCCCCAGGGGGCAGGGGTTCCCAAGACCCAGTACTTC. Amino acids: CASSTQPQGAGVPKTQYF. The chain has TRBV7-2 and TRBJ2-5; 8 nucleotides line up with TRBD1. The CDR3 contains 18 residues. Per germline, CDR1 SGHTA and CDR2 FQGNSA. V was clipped by 5 bases and J by 6 bases; unmatched bases: 20.

The table lists this clone with a count of one. The chain is built from TRBV3-1 (or the pseudogene TRBV3-2) and TRBJ2-5; a weak D match, TRBD1 (6 bases). The ends were cut back, 7 bases at V and 5 bases at J, with 20 bases in the middle. The V gene's germline CDR1 is LGHDT and CDR2 YNNKEL (reference sequence). The CDR3 has 15 amino acids. The CDR3, as DNA: TGTGCCAGCACCAATCGGGACCTGAGGGGGGAGACCCAGTACTTC. Translating gives CASTNRDLRGETQYF.

The V gene is TRBV7-9, the J gene TRBJ2-6; a weak D match, TRBD1 (6 bases). Looked up from germline, CDR1 is SEHNR and CDR2 is FQNEAQ (reference sequence). The germline V and J ends were trimmed by 3 bases and 2 bases, with 8 bases remaining between them. This CDR3 contains 15 residues. In DNA form, the CDR3 reads TGTGCCAGCAGCTTCTGGGGGCCTGGGGCCAACGTCCTGACTTTC. As protein: CASSFWGPGANVLTF. The full variable domain, rest sourced from reference TRBV7-9 and TRBJ2-6, is DTGVSQNPRHKITKRGQNVTFRCDPISEHNRLYWYRQTLGQGPEFLTYFQNEAQLEKSRLLSDRFSAERPKGSFSTLEIQRTEQGDSAMYLCASSFWGPGANVLTFGAGSRLTVL.

This chain links TRBV5-1 with TRBJ2-6, with D tentatively TRBD1 (5 bases). Between the trimmed V and J ends, which lost 4 bases and 1 base, there was a span of 9 bases. The CDR3 length is 15 residues. Germline V gene lookup returns CDR1 SGHRS and CDR2 YFSETQ. CDR3: CASSEQASGANVLTF. CDR3 sequence (DNA): TGCGCCAGCAGCGAACAGGCATCTGGGGCCAACGTCCTGACTTTC.

This chain uses TRBV18 with TRBJ2-3; D is perhaps TRBD2 (6 bases). There are 14 residues in the CDR3. From germline, CDR1 is KGHSH and CDR2 LQKENI. V gave up 9 bases and J gave up 1 base, with 14 bases separating them. The CDR3 DNA is TGTGCCAGTGGGGCGGGGCTGGGCACAGATACGCAGTATTTT. It translates to CASGAGLGTDTQYF.

V gene TRBV28 combines with J gene TRBJ2-4, with 9 bases identical to TRBD2. CDR3 size: 17 residues. V was clipped by 4 bases and J by 3 bases; unmatched bases: 10. Germline lookup yields CDR1 MDHEN and CDR2 SYDVKM. In DNA, the CDR3 is TGTGCCAGCAGTTCCTCGGGCGGGAGGGTTGGCAAAAACATTCAGTACTTC. This sequence encodes CASSSSGGRVGKNIQYF. The whole variable domain, filled in from reference TRBV28 and TRBJ2-4, reads DVKVTQSSRYLVKRTGEKVFLECVQDMDHENMFWYRQDPGLGLRLIYFSYDVKMKEKGDIPEGYSVSREKKERFSLILESASTNQTSMYLCASSSSGGRVGKNIQYFGAGTRLSVL.

The V call is TRBV7-7, the J call TRBJ2-5; D perhaps matches TRBD2 (5 bases). This CDR3 comprises 13 residues. Per the germline V gene, CDR1 is SSHAT and CDR2 is FNYEAQ (reference sequence). Trimming stripped 7 bases from V and 5 bases from J, with 14 bases between. The CDR3 loop reads CASTSGFGETQYF. Here the CDR3 DNA reads TGTGCCAGCACCTCGGGGTTTGGGGAGACCCAGTACTTC.

This clone was found once. The chain combines TRBV19 with TRBJ1-2; 8 bases are shared with TRBD1. The V segment lost 11 bases and the J segment 6 bases; nucleotides outside the gene matches: 14. There are 14 residues in the CDR3. The germline CDR1 and CDR2 sequences are LNHDA and SQIVND (reference sequence). The CDR3 bases are TGTGCCTGCTCGCAGGGGGCGCGAAAGGATGGCTACACCTTC. Its protein product is CACSQGARKDGYTF. The full variable domain, its missing parts supplied by reference TRBV19 and TRBJ1-2, is DGGITQSPKYLFRKEGQNVTLSCEQNLNHDAMYWYRQDPGQGLRLIYYSQIVNDFQKGDIAEGYSVSREKKESFPLTVTSAQKNPTAFYLCACSQGARKDGYTFGSGTRLTVV.

The J gene is TRBJ2-3, the V gene TRBV28, with 7 bases that match TRBD2. The V and J ends lost 7 bases and 0 bases, in that order; junction bases with no gene match: 7. The length of the CDR3 is 15 residues. The germline V gene encodes CDR1 MDHEN and CDR2 SYDVKM. CDR3 amino acids: CASIRSGSSTDTQYF. The CDR3 DNA sequence: TGTGCCAGCATCCGTAGCGGGTCTAGCACAGATACGCAGTATTTT.

This sequence joins TRBV11-2 and TRBJ2-3; 10 nucleotides align to TRBD2. V lost 3 bases to trimming and J lost 4 bases; unmatched junction nucleotides: 4. The CDR3 has 15 amino acids. CDR1 and CDR2 (germline): SGHAT, FQNNGV. CDR3 in DNA: TGTGCCAGCAGCTTGCTAGCGGGGGTGGCAGATACGCAGTATTTT. This encodes CASSLLAGVADTQYF.

J is TRBJ2-5 and V is TRBV12-3 or TRBV12-4; 8 bases align to TRBD2. This CDR3 is 13 amino acids long. Trimming at V came to 6 bases and at J to 5 bases, leaving 5 bases not matched to a gene. CDR3 sequence: CASSGRASETQYF. The CDR3 bases are TGTGCCAGCAGCGGGAGGGCCAGTGAGACCCAGTACTTC.

This clone was seen just once. This rearrangement joins TRBV7-2 to TRBJ2-1; 7 bases line up with TRBD2. V shed 1 base, J shed 0 bases, and the junction held 3 bases outside the gene matches. This CDR3 has 16 amino acids. The germline gives CDR1 SGHTA, CDR2 FQGNSA. The CDR3 reads CASSLVRGSSYNEQFF. The CDR3 bases are TGTGCCAGCAGCTTAGTGCGGGGGAGCTCCTACAATGAGCAGTTCTTC.

The chain couples TRBV6-5 to TRBJ2-7; D might be TRBD1 (5 bases). Germline loops: CDR1 MNHEY, CDR2 SVGAGI. Trimming cost V 11 bases and J 11 bases, with 25 bases left between them. This CDR3 contains 13 residues. Written as DNA, the CDR3 is TGTGCCCATAGTCAGACAGCCGTCCCCTTTAAGTACTTC. Encoded protein: CAHSQTAVPFKYF.

V and J are TRBV19 and TRBJ1-1, with 11 positions matching TRBD1. V dropped 5 bases and J dropped 3; count of bases not matched to a gene: 5. The germline V gene encodes CDR1 LNHDA and CDR2 SQIVND (reference sequence). This CDR3 is 15 amino acids long. The CDR3 sequence: CASSPGDRGYTEAFF. The CDR3 DNA reads as TGTGCCAGTAGTCCAGGGGACAGGGGGTACACTGAAGCTTTCTTT. The full variable domain, with the rest looked up from reference TRBV19 and TRBJ1-1, is DGGITQSPKYLFRKEGQNVTLSCEQNLNHDAMYWYRQDPGQGLRLIYYSQIVNDFQKGDIAEGYSVSREKKESFPLTVTSAQKNPTAFYLCASSPGDRGYTEAFFGQGTRLTVV.

This clone was detected only once. The rearrangement joins TRBV27 to TRBJ1-2, with a tentative D call TRBD1 (6 bases). V was clipped by 0 bases and J by 4 bases, with 15 bases between them. CDR1 and CDR2 from the germline V gene are MNHEY and SMNVEV (reference sequence). The CDR3 contains 16 residues. This CDR3 is CASSLSWTGTSYGYTF. Here the CDR3 DNA reads TGTGCCAGCAGTTTATCATGGACTGGGACAAGCTATGGCTACACCTTC.

The chain couples TRBV6-4 to TRBJ2-3; unclear D gene. V was pared by 0 bases and J by 4 bases, with 2 bases between. Germline lookup yields CDR1 MRHNA and CDR2 SNTAGT. This CDR3 has 12 amino acids. The CDR3 protein is CASSDSADTQYF. The CDR3 DNA follows: TGTGCCAGCAGTGACTCCGCAGATACGCAGTATTTT.